The rows below give T cell receptor beta chains drawn from one sample of a study of T cell responses to AZD1222 COVID-19 vaccine. Using immunoSEQ multiplex PCR, the repertoire was profiled, and TCRdb retains in-frame clones only, with some absent. The sample includes about 110,000 clones, around nine tenths of them seen just once. Source: peripheral blood, taken 28 days after the second AZD1222 dose. The origin of the receptors is an adult who received the AZD1222 COVID-19 vaccine. CDR3s include the opening cysteine and the closing phenylalanine or tryptophan. D genes are given only for firm matches. Size tells how often a clone was seen (once, few, many) or the class of an expanded clone, and some rows leave it out.

d_call: TRBD1; v_call: TRBV6-5; j_call: TRBJ2-2; clone_size: NA; cdr3_nt: TGTGCCAGCAGTTACAACAGGGGGAGAACCGGGGAGCTGTTTTTT; cdr3_aa: CASSYNRGRTGELFF
d_call: NA; v_call: TRBV30; j_call: TRBJ2-1; clone_size: NA; cdr3_nt: TGTGCCTGGGGCCAAAACAATGAGCAGTTCTTC; cdr3_aa: CAWGQNNEQFF
d_call: TRBD1; v_call: TRBV7-9; j_call: TRBJ2-2; clone_size: NA; cdr3_nt: TGTGCCAGCAGCTTAAGGACAGGGGTAACCGGGGAGCTGTTTTTT; cdr3_aa: CASSLRTGVTGELFF
d_call: NA; v_call: TRBV5-1; j_call: TRBJ2-1; clone_size: NA; cdr3_nt: TGCGCCAGCAGCTTGTCCGTCTACAATGAGCAGTTCTTC; cdr3_aa: CASSLSVYNEQFF
d_call: NA; v_call: TRBV3-1/TRBV3-2; j_call: TRBJ1-5; clone_size: NA; cdr3_nt: TGTGCCAGCAGTACGGGGAGCTCCGGAAGGCAGCCCCAGCATTTT; cdr3_aa: CASSTGSSGRQPQHF
d_call: TRBD1; v_call: TRBV5-1; j_call: TRBJ1-4; clone_size: NA; cdr3_nt: TGCGCCAGCAGCTACGGGACAGGGGGTGATGAAAAACTGTTTTTT; cdr3_aa: CASSYGTGGDEKLFF
d_call: TRBD1; v_call: TRBV12-3/TRBV12-4; j_call: TRBJ1-2; clone_size: NA; cdr3_nt: TGTGCCAGCAGTCCCACAGGGGACTATGGCTACACCTTC; cdr3_aa: CASSPTGDYGYTF
d_call: TRBD1; v_call: TRBV11-1; j_call: TRBJ2-5; clone_size: NA; cdr3_nt: TGTGCCAGCAGCTCCCAGGGGGAGCAGTACTTC; cdr3_aa: CASSSQGEQYF
d_call: TRBD1; v_call: TRBV28; j_call: TRBJ1-5; clone_size: NA; cdr3_nt: TGTGCCAGCAGTCCAAGCGGACAGGGGCTGTATCAGCCCCAGCATTTT; cdr3_aa: CASSPSGQGLYQPQHF
d_call: NA; v_call: TRBV7-2; j_call: TRBJ1-6; clone_size: NA; cdr3_nt: TGTGCCAGCAGCCCGACGGTCCGCGGTTCACCCCTCCACTTT; cdr3_aa: CASSPTVRGSPLHF
d_call: TRBD1; v_call: TRBV5-1; j_call: TRBJ1-6; clone_size: NA; cdr3_nt: TGCGCCAGCAGCTTGGAGGGACAGGCGTATAATTCACCCCTCCACTTT; cdr3_aa: CASSLEGQAYNSPLHF
d_call: TRBD1; v_call: TRBV13; j_call: TRBJ2-7; clone_size: NA; cdr3_nt: TGTGCCAGCAGCTTAAGGACAGGTCTTATAGAGCAGTACTTC; cdr3_aa: CASSLRTGLIEQYF
d_call: NA; v_call: TRBV6-1; j_call: TRBJ1-6; clone_size: NA; cdr3_nt: TGTGCCAGCAGTGAAATGTGGGCAAATTCACCCCTCCACTTT; cdr3_aa: CASSEMWANSPLHF
d_call: NA; v_call: TRBV7-9; j_call: TRBJ1-5; clone_size: NA; cdr3_nt: TGTGCCAGCAGCACGACTGGGCAGGGTTATCAGCCCCAGCATTTT; cdr3_aa: CASSTTGQGYQPQHF
d_call: NA; v_call: TRBV7-9; j_call: TRBJ2-3; clone_size: NA; cdr3_nt: TGTGCCAGCAGCGGACGACAGACGGGGTATACGCAGTATTTT; cdr3_aa: CASSGRQTGYTQYF
d_call: TRBD1; v_call: TRBV2; j_call: TRBJ1-4; clone_size: NA; cdr3_nt: TGTGCCAGCAAACTTCCGAGGACAGGCCCAGCTAATGAAAAACTGTTTTTT; cdr3_aa: CASKLPRTGPANEKLFF
d_call: NA; v_call: TRBV2; j_call: TRBJ1-3; clone_size: NA; cdr3_nt: TGTGCCAGCAGTGAAGCCACCGCCGCTGGAAACACCATATATTTT; cdr3_aa: CASSEATAAGNTIYF
d_call: NA; v_call: TRBV10-3; j_call: TRBJ1-4; clone_size: NA; cdr3_nt: TGTGCGATCGGGAGGGGGAGTTCAACTAATGAAAAACTGTTTTTT; cdr3_aa: CAIGRGSSTNEKLFF
d_call: NA; v_call: TRBV7-8; j_call: TRBJ2-7; clone_size: NA; cdr3_nt: TGTGCCAGCAGCTCCCCCTACGAGCAGTACTTC; cdr3_aa: CASSSPYEQYF
d_call: NA; v_call: TRBV14; j_call: TRBJ1-1; clone_size: NA; cdr3_nt: TGTGCCAGCAGGATAAGTGGGGGGCTGAACACTGAAGCTTTCTTT; cdr3_aa: CASRISGGLNTEAFF
d_call: TRBD1; v_call: TRBV4-2; j_call: TRBJ1-6; clone_size: once; cdr3_nt: TGTGCCAGCAGCCAGGATCCGGGACAGGGGCCCCTCCACTTT; cdr3_aa: CASSQDPGQGPLHF
d_call: TRBD1; v_call: TRBV10-2; j_call: TRBJ2-7; clone_size: NA; cdr3_nt: TGCGCCAGCAGTGAAGGGACAGGGGCGCTAGGCTACGAGCAGTACTTC; cdr3_aa: CASSEGTGALGYEQYF
d_call: TRBD1; v_call: TRBV10-3; j_call: TRBJ2-2; clone_size: NA; cdr3_nt: TGTGCCATGGCGCAGGGGGCCGGGGAGCTGTTTTTT; cdr3_aa: CAMAQGAGELFF
d_call: TRBD1; v_call: TRBV10-1; j_call: TRBJ2-2; clone_size: NA; cdr3_nt: TGCGCCAGCAAGGAGAAAGACAGGGTCAGCACCGGGGAGCTGTTTTTT; cdr3_aa: CASKEKDRVSTGELFF
d_call: NA; v_call: TRBV9; j_call: TRBJ1-1; clone_size: once; cdr3_nt: TGTGCCAGCAGCGTAGTACAGATGAACACTGAAGCTTTCTTT; cdr3_aa: CASSVVQMNTEAFF
d_call: NA; v_call: TRBV2; j_call: TRBJ2-7; clone_size: NA; cdr3_nt: TGTGCCAGCAGGTCTACGTACGAGCAGTACTTC; cdr3_aa: CASRSTYEQYF
d_call: NA; v_call: TRBV19; j_call: TRBJ1-3; clone_size: NA; cdr3_nt: TGTGCCAGTAGTACAGACTCTGGAAACACCATATATTTT; cdr3_aa: CASSTDSGNTIYF
d_call: NA; v_call: TRBV5-6; j_call: TRBJ1-6; clone_size: NA; cdr3_nt: TGTGCCAGCAGCTTATGGTCTCGACCCCTCCACTTT; cdr3_aa: CASSLWSRPLHF
d_call: TRBD1; v_call: TRBV6-5; j_call: TRBJ1-5; clone_size: NA; cdr3_nt: TGTGCCAGCAGCCTGGACAGGGGAATCAATCAGCCCCAGCATTTT; cdr3_aa: CASSLDRGINQPQHF
d_call: NA; v_call: TRBV5-1; j_call: TRBJ2-7; clone_size: NA; cdr3_nt: TGCGCCAGCAGCTCGTCAGTGGGGGTGTACGAGCAGTACTTC; cdr3_aa: CASSSSVGVYEQYF
d_call: NA; v_call: TRBV6-5; j_call: TRBJ1-5; clone_size: NA; cdr3_nt: TGTGCCAGCAGTAATTCGGCCGATCAGCCCCAGCATTTT; cdr3_aa: CASSNSADQPQHF
d_call: NA; v_call: TRBV11-2; j_call: TRBJ1-4; clone_size: NA; cdr3_nt: TGTGCCAGCAGCTTAGGAGGCGTCGAACTGTTTTTT; cdr3_aa: CASSLGGVELFF
d_call: NA; v_call: TRBV21-1; j_call: TRBJ1-1; clone_size: NA; cdr3_nt: TGTGCCAGCAGCAAAGTAGTCAGGGGGCAGATCCTGGACACTGAAGCTTTCTTT; cdr3_aa: CASSKVVRGQILDTEAFF
d_call: NA; v_call: TRBV7-2; j_call: TRBJ2-7; clone_size: NA; cdr3_nt: TGTGCCAGCAGCTTGGTTCTCGGAGGAGGGCCCGACGGTCCCTTC; cdr3_aa: CASSLVLGGGPDGPF
d_call: NA; v_call: TRBV6-6; j_call: TRBJ1-4; clone_size: NA; cdr3_nt: TGTGCCAGCAGTTCCGGGACACTCGACGAAAAACTGTTTTTT; cdr3_aa: CASSSGTLDEKLFF
d_call: NA; v_call: TRBV5-1; j_call: TRBJ1-2; clone_size: NA; cdr3_nt: TGCGCCAGCAGCTTGGCCATCGGCTATGGCTACACCTTC; cdr3_aa: CASSLAIGYGYTF
d_call: NA; v_call: TRBV5-1; j_call: TRBJ1-6; clone_size: NA; cdr3_nt: TGCGCCAGCAGCTTGGCGGCAGTGCCCATCTCACCCCTCCACTTT; cdr3_aa: CASSLAAVPISPLHF
d_call: NA; v_call: TRBV11-2; j_call: TRBJ1-1; clone_size: NA; cdr3_nt: TGTGCCAGCAGCTTTCTGATGAACACTGAAGCTTTCTTT; cdr3_aa: CASSFLMNTEAFF
d_call: TRBD1; v_call: TRBV5-6; j_call: TRBJ2-7; clone_size: NA; cdr3_nt: TGTGCCAGCAGCCCCGATCCGGGACAGGGGATAGGAGAGCAGTACTTC; cdr3_aa: CASSPDPGQGIGEQYF
d_call: TRBD1; v_call: TRBV6-5; j_call: TRBJ1-2; clone_size: NA; cdr3_nt: TGTGCCAGCAGACAGGGGACAGGAATAGGCTACACCTTC; cdr3_aa: CASRQGTGIGYTF
d_call: TRBD1; v_call: TRBV5-1; j_call: TRBJ1-6; clone_size: NA; cdr3_nt: TGCGCCAGCAGCTTAACGGGACAGCGATATTATAATTCACCCCTCCACTTT; cdr3_aa: CASSLTGQRYYNSPLHF